Listed below are T cell receptor beta chains from one sample, sequenced in a study of a mutant IDH1 vaccine in newly diagnosed glioma. Sequencing was performed with immunoSEQ multiplex PCR; in TCRdb, only in-frame clones are kept and a portion is missing. The sample includes around 55,000 clones, under 90% of them seen just once. These receptors' antigens are unknown. Sequenced here: PBMCs, sampled from a glioma patient whose treatment included an IDH1 peptide vaccine. The receptor set was obtained from a middle-aged man with glioma. The CDR3 runs from the conserved cysteine through the conserved F or W. Each record gives: D gene, J gene, clone size, V gene, CDR3 DNA, CDR3 protein. D genes are given only for firm matches. Size values are once, few and many counts, or a class for expanded clones, and some rows have none.

d_gene: .
j_gene: TRBJ2-7
abundance: .
v_gene: TRBV6-1
CDR3nt: TGTGCCAGCCGGTTGGGTTCGTACGAGCAGTACTTC
CDR3aa: CASRLGSYEQYF

d_gene: .
j_gene: TRBJ1-1
abundance: .
v_gene: TRBV6-5
CDR3nt: TGTGCCAGCAGTTACGGCCGGGAAGCTTTCTTT
CDR3aa: CASSYGREAFF

d_gene: TRBD1
j_gene: TRBJ2-3
abundance: .
v_gene: TRBV6-5
CDR3nt: TGTGCCAGCAGTGCTACAGGGGATGGCACAGATACGCAGTATTTT
CDR3aa: CASSATGDGTDTQYF

d_gene: .
j_gene: TRBJ1-2
abundance: .
v_gene: TRBV6-5
CDR3nt: TGTGCCAGCAGCCCATCACAGAATAGAAAGTATGGCTACACCTTC
CDR3aa: CASSPSQNRKYGYTF

d_gene: .
j_gene: TRBJ1-1
abundance: .
v_gene: TRBV18
CDR3nt: TGTGCCAGCTCACAAAACAGGGATACTGAAGCTTTCTTT
CDR3aa: CASSQNRDTEAFF

d_gene: .
j_gene: TRBJ2-7
abundance: .
v_gene: TRBV2
CDR3nt: TGTGCCAGCCTACAGAGCTCCTACGAGCAGTACTTC
CDR3aa: CASLQSSYEQYF

d_gene: .
j_gene: TRBJ1-2
abundance: once
v_gene: TRBV7-2
CDR3nt: TGTGCCAGCAGCTTAGATCGCGCCTCCTATGGCTACACCTTC
CDR3aa: CASSLDRASYGYTF

d_gene: .
j_gene: TRBJ1-5
abundance: .
v_gene: TRBV30
CDR3nt: TGTGCCTGTTCCATTGGACAGAACAATCAGCCCCAGCATTTT
CDR3aa: CACSIGQNNQPQHF

d_gene: TRBD1
j_gene: TRBJ1-1
abundance: few
v_gene: TRBV15
CDR3nt: TGTGCCACCAGCCGAGGACAGGGGGGTGAAGCTTTCTTT
CDR3aa: CATSRGQGGEAFF

d_gene: TRBD1
j_gene: TRBJ2-5
abundance: .
v_gene: TRBV5-4
CDR3nt: TGTGCCAGCAGCCGGACAGGGGGCGGGGAAGAGACCCAGTACTTC
CDR3aa: CASSRTGGGEETQYF

d_gene: .
j_gene: TRBJ1-4
abundance: few
v_gene: TRBV30
CDR3nt: TGTGCCTGGAGCTCGGCAGGGTTGTGGGAAAAACTGTTTTTT
CDR3aa: CAWSSAGLWEKLFF

d_gene: .
j_gene: TRBJ2-7
abundance: .
v_gene: TRBV4-1
CDR3nt: TGCGCCAGCAGCCAAGATCGGAGACAGGCCGTCTACGAGCAGTACTTC
CDR3aa: CASSQDRRQAVYEQYF

d_gene: .
j_gene: TRBJ2-7
abundance: .
v_gene: TRBV30
CDR3nt: TGTGCCTGGAGCATCGGTCCCTCCTCCTACGAGCAGTACTTC
CDR3aa: CAWSIGPSSYEQYF

d_gene: TRBD1
j_gene: TRBJ1-2
abundance: .
v_gene: TRBV5-1
CDR3nt: TGCGCCAGCAGCCTCGACAGGGGGAGCTACACCTTC
CDR3aa: CASSLDRGSYTF

d_gene: .
j_gene: TRBJ1-2
abundance: .
v_gene: TRBV7-8
CDR3nt: TGTGCCAGCAGCCCCCGGGGCAGGGGATTGGGGCTTAACTATGGCTACACCTTC
CDR3aa: CASSPRGRGLGLNYGYTF

d_gene: .
j_gene: TRBJ1-1
abundance: .
v_gene: TRBV6-1
CDR3nt: TGTGCCAGCACGGTGGTCCTCGGCACTGAAGCTTTCTTT
CDR3aa: CASTVVLGTEAFF